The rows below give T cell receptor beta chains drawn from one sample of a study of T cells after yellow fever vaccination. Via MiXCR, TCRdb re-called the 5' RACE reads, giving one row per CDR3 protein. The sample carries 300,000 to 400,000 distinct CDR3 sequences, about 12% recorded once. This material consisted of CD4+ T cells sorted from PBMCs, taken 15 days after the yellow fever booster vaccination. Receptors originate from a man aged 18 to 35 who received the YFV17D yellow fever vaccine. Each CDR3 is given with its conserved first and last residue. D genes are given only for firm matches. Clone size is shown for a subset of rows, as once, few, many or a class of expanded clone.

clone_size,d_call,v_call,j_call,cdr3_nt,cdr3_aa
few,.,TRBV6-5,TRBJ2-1,TGTGCCAGCAGTCCAACGACGGACTACAATGAGCAGTTCTTC,CASSPTTDYNEQFF
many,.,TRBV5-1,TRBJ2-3,TGCGCCAGCAGCGCTACCCCTGGGGCAGATACGCAGTATTTT,CASSATPGADTQYF
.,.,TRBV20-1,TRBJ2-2,TGCAGTGCCCCCCCCAGGGGAATTTACACCGGGGAGCTGTTTTTT,CSAPPRGIYTGELFF
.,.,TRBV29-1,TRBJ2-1,TGCAGCGGAAAGTGGGGCCTCCAGTTCTTC,CSGKWGLQFF
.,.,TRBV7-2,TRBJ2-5,TGTGCCAGCAGCCGAAAAGGGGGGGAGACCCAGTACTTC,CASSRKGGETQYF
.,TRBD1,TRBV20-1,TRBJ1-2,TGCAGTGCTAGAGCACCGACAGGGCCCTATGGCTACACCTTC,CSARAPTGPYGYTF
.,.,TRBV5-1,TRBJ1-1,TGCGCCAGCAGCTTTGCGGGGATGTGGAACACTGAAGCTTTCTTT,CASSFAGMWNTEAFF
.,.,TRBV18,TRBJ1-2,TGTGCCAGCTCACCATCGGTGGGAAACTATGGCTACACCTTC,CASSPSVGNYGYTF
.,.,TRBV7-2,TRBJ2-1,TGTGCCAGCAGCTTAGCCTGGGAGAATGAGCAGTTCTTC,CASSLAWENEQFF
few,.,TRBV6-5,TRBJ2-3,TGTGCCAGCAGTTACGCGAATACGCAGTATTTT,CASSYANTQYF
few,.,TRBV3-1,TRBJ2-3,TGTGCCAGCAGCTCACAAACAGATACGCAGTATTTT,CASSSQTDTQYF
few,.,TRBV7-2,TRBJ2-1,TGTGCCAGCAGCTTAGCACTAGCTAGTTATGAGCAGTTCTTC,CASSLALASYEQFF
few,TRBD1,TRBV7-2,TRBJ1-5,TGTGCCAGCAGCTTAGTGGCAGGGGGAAGCAATCAGCCCCAGCATTTT,CASSLVAGGSNQPQHF
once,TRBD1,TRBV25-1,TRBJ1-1,TGTGCCAGCAGTGAAACAGGGGGGTGGGACACTGAAGCTTTCTTT,CASSETGGWDTEAFF
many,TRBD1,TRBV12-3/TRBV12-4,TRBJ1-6,TGTGCCAGCAGTCGCGAGGGGGCAGTCAATTCACCCCTCCACTTT,CASSREGAVNSPLHF
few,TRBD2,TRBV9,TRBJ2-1,TGTGCCAGCAGCGCCCAAGGACTAGCGGGGGGCGCCTACAATGAGCAGTTCTTC,CASSAQGLAGGAYNEQFF
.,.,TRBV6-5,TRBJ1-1,TGTGCCAGCAGTTACTCGAGGGAAGACTATAGCACTGAAGCTTTCTTT,CASSYSREDYSTEAFF